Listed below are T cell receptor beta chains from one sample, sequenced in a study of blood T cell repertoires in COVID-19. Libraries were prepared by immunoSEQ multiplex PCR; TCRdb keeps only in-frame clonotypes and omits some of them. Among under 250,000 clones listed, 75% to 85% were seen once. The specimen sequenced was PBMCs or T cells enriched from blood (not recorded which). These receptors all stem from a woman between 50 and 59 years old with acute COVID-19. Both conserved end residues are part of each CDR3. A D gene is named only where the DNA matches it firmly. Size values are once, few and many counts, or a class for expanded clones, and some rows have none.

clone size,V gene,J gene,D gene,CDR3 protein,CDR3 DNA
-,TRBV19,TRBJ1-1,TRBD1,CASIRTGLGAEAFF,TGTGCCAGTATCAGGACAGGGTTAGGTGCTGAAGCTTTCTTT
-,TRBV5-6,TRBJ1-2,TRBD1,CASSPGQSDYGYTF,TGTGCCAGCAGCCCGGGACAGTCCGACTATGGCTACACCTTC
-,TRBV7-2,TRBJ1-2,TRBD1,CASSSRTGMRGYTF,TGTGCCAGCAGCTCCCGGACAGGGATGCGTGGCTACACCTTC
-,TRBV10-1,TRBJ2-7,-,CASSEGQNYEQYF,TGCGCCAGCAGTGAGGGACAAAACTACGAGCAGTACTTC
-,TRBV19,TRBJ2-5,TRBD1,CASSIGTGSETQYF,TGTGCCAGTAGTATAGGGACAGGGTCAGAGACCCAGTACTTC
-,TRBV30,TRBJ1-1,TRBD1,CAWSLPGQGFSTEAFF,TGTGCCTGGAGTCTGCCGGGACAGGGGTTCAGCACTGAAGCTTTCTTT
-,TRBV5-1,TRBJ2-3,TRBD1,CASSQTGGAVDTQYF,TGCGCCAGCAGCCAGACAGGGGGCGCGGTGGATACGCAGTATTTT
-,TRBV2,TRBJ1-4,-,CASSQDREKLFF,TGTGCCAGCAGTCAGGACAGAGAAAAACTGTTTTTT
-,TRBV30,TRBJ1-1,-,CAWFRGGTEAFF,TGTGCCTGGTTTCGGGGGGGCACTGAAGCTTTCTTT
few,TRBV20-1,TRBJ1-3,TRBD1,CSASPGTGVGSGNTIYF,TGCAGTGCTAGTCCCGGGACAGGGGTGGGCTCTGGAAACACCATATATTTT
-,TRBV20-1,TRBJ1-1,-,CSAQDTEAFF,TGCAGTGCCCAGGACACTGAAGCTTTCTTT
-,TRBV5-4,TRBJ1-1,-,CASSTLAGKNTEAFF,TGTGCCAGCAGTACCCTTGCGGGAAAGAACACTGAAGCTTTCTTT
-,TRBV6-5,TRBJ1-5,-,CASSSRKGNNQPQHF,TGTGCCAGCAGTTCCAGGAAAGGCAACAATCAGCCCCAGCATTTT
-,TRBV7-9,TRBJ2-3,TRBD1,CASSLATGMGTDTQYF,TGTGCCAGCAGCTTAGCGACAGGGATGGGCACAGATACGCAGTATTTT
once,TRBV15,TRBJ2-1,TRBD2,CATSRESRLASNEQFF,TGTGCCACCAGCAGGGAAAGCAGACTAGCCTCCAATGAGCAGTTCTTC
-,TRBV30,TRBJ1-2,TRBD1,CAWSHRGVGYGYTF,TGTGCCTGGAGTCACAGGGGAGTTGGGTATGGCTACACCTTC
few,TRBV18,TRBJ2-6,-,CASSPAGASSGANVLTF,TGTGCCAGCTCACCAGCGGGGGCATCCTCTGGGGCCAACGTCCTGACTTTC
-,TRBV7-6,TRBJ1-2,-,CASSPPRGPGVRGYTF,TGTGCCAGCAGCCCCCCCCGGGGACCAGGGGTTCGTGGCTACACCTTC
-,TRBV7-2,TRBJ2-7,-,CASSLAPGYEQYF,TGTGCCAGCAGCTTAGCGCCCGGCTACGAGCAGTACTTC
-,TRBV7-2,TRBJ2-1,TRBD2,CASSLAGLAGGRNEQFF,TGTGCCAGCAGCTTAGCGGGACTAGCGGGAGGGCGTAATGAGCAGTTCTTC
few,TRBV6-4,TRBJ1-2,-,CASTSTGVSYGYTF,TGTGCCAGCACCTCAACGGGGGTCAGCTATGGCTACACCTTC
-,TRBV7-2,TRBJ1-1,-,CATTTVDNTEAFF,TGTGCCACGACGACAGTTGATAACACTGAAGCTTTCTTT
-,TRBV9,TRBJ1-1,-,CASSKFQGGTTEAFF,TGTGCCAGCTCCAAATTTCAGGGCGGAACGACTGAAGCTTTCTTT
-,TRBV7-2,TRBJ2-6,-,CASSSGQSSGANVLTF,TGTGCCAGCAGCTCCGGACAGTCCTCTGGGGCCAACGTCCTGACTTTC
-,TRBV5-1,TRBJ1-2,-,CASSLEGTPYGYTF,TGCGCCAGCAGCTTGGAGGGGACTCCCTATGGCTACACCTTC
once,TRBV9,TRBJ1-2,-,CASSAGYREVRYGYTF,TGTGCCAGCAGCGCGGGCTACCGGGAAGTGAGGTATGGCTACACCTTC
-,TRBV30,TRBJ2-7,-,CAWNLADEQYF,TGTGCCTGGAATCTGGCAGACGAGCAGTACTTC
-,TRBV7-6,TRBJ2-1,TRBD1,CASSLAQDRGQFF,TGTGCCAGCAGCTTAGCGCAGGACAGGGGGCAGTTCTTC
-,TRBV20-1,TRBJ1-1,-,CSASDPLRGLNTEAFF,TGCAGTGCTAGTGATCCGCTCAGGGGCCTGAACACTGAAGCTTTCTTT
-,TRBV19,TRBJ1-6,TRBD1,CASSTQQGPRNSPLHF,TGTGCCAGTAGTACACAACAGGGGCCCCGGAATTCACCCCTCCACTTT
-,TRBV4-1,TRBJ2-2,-,CASSQGSRTNTGELFF,TGCGCCAGCAGCCAAGGGTCCAGGACGAACACCGGGGAGCTGTTTTTT
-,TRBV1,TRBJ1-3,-,CTSSQAVGGGNTIYF,-
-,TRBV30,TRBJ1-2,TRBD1,CAWNKQGAGGYTF,TGTGCCTGGAATAAACAGGGGGCCGGCGGCTACACCTTC
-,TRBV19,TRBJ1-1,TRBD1,CAAKTGPGENEAFF,TGTGCCGCAAAGACAGGGCCGGGGGAAAATGAAGCTTTCTTT
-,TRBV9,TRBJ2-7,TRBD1,CASSQTGRTEQYF,TGTGCCAGCAGTCAGACAGGGCGGACAGAGCAGTACTTC
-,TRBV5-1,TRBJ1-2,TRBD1,CASSQAGGDGYTF,TGCGCCAGCAGCCAGGCAGGGGGAGATGGCTACACCTTC
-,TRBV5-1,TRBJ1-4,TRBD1,CASSLGQGNEKLFF,TGCGCCAGCAGCTTGGGACAGGGCAATGAAAAACTGTTTTTT
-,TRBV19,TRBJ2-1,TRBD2,CASRPRGGRHNEQFF,TGTGCCAGTAGACCCCGGGGGGGGCGACACAATGAGCAGTTCTTC
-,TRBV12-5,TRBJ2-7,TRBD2,CASGPLAGGHYEQYF,TGTGCTAGTGGCCCCCTAGCGGGGGGGCACTACGAGCAGTACTTC
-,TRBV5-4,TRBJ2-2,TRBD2,CASSPGLAGGNTGELFF,TGTGCCAGCAGCCCGGGACTAGCGGGGGGAAACACCGGGGAGCTGTTTTTT
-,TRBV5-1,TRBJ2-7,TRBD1,CASSLGQGPNDEQYF,TGCGCCAGCAGCTTGGGACAGGGCCCCAACGACGAGCAGTACTTC
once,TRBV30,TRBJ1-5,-,CAWSGMFSNQPQHF,TGTGCCTGGAGTGGTATGTTTAGCAATCAGCCCCAGCATTTT
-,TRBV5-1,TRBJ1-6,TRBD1,CASSLQGAYNSPLHF,TGCGCCAGCAGCTTACAGGGGGCCTATAATTCACCCCTCCACTTT
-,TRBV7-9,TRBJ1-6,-,CASSSDVFGGSPLHF,TGTGCCAGCAGCTCTGACGTGTTTGGCGGGTCACCCCTCCACTTT
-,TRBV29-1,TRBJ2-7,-,CSVGMTTYEQYF,TGCAGCGTAGGGATGACTACCTACGAGCAGTACTTC
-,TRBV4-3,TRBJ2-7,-,CASSQELYRYEQYF,TGCGCCAGCAGCCAAGAACTCTACAGGTACGAGCAGTACTTC